These T cell receptor beta chains were read from a single sample in a study of T cell repertoires in cytomegalovirus infection. In TCRdb, the reads were re-called with MiXCR into one record per CDR3 protein. This sample has about 260,000 distinct CDR3 sequences, with about 13% found just once. The sequenced material came from PBMCs. These TCRs come from a human donor in good health (CMV status not recorded). Some clones in this sample may be carry-over from other donors' samples. Each CDR3 is given with its conserved first and last residue. Fields, in order: V gene, J gene, CDR3 protein.

TRBV7-9	TRBJ2-2	CASSFTGSGTGELFF
TRBV7-8	TRBJ2-1	CASSAVLADQSHEQFF
TRBV7-8	TRBJ2-7	CASSDTSGRLAAEQYF
TRBV29-1	TRBJ2-7	CSVATGAYEQYF
TRBV20-1	TRBJ1-2	CSARDQSATRGYTF
TRBV11-2	TRBJ1-6	CASSLAPDSPLHF
TRBV12-3/TRBV12-4	TRBJ1-2	CASSPGFGYTF
TRBV4-2	TRBJ1-2	CASSQVSAPPSKLYYGYTF
TRBV12-3/TRBV12-4	TRBJ2-1	CASSVRLAGGLEDTFHNEQFF
TRBV7-2	TRBJ1-3	CASRTGENSGNTIYF
TRBV28	TRBJ2-5	CASSLGGRIQETQYF
TRBV7-9	TRBJ1-5	CASSLLGGTDQPQHF
TRBV7-2	TRBJ1-2	CASSRRTGIYGYTF
TRBV7-2	TRBJ2-7	CASTSSPGVYEQYF
TRBV29-1	TRBJ1-5	CSVGDLNQPQHF
TRBV20-1	TRBJ2-3	CSARDQNTQYF
TRBV6-6	TRBJ1-5	CASSSPGNQPQHF
TRBV7-9	TRBJ1-2	CASSTLGGYTF
TRBV2	TRBJ2-1	CASSEPSGEYNEQFF
TRBV14	TRBJ2-7	CASSQTPRNPSDEQYF
TRBV6-5	TRBJ2-1	CASSYKWERPYNEQFF
TRBV18	TRBJ1-1	CASSAGTGRAEAFF
TRBV2	TRBJ2-1	CASRRGGSYNEQFF
TRBV7-8	TRBJ1-1	CASSLGPFGKGTEAFF
TRBV28	TRBJ2-5	CASKVGSSFQETQYF
TRBV20-1	TRBJ2-7	CSARGDGRYEQYF
TRBV6-1	TRBJ1-1	CASSVGEPPEAFF
TRBV20-1	TRBJ2-5	CSALRQGWRETQYF
TRBV20-1	TRBJ2-7	CSASKGPYEQYF
TRBV7-2	TRBJ1-2	CASSLAPGQINYGYTF
TRBV6-2/TRBV6-3	TRBJ2-7	CASRDSPGLAGGSYEQYF
TRBV6-2/TRBV6-3	TRBJ2-1	CASSYLDSKLAGGPAAYNEQFF
TRBV29-1	TRBJ2-1	CSVTGTGLVNEQFF
TRBV6-5	TRBJ1-2	CASSYGKGHGYTF
TRBV28	TRBJ2-5	CASEAGRKETQYF
TRBV9	TRBJ2-5	CASSVEGSPSPQYF
TRBV4-1	TRBJ2-7	CASSQNVPADPYEQYF
TRBV20-1	TRBJ2-4	CSARLAIAKNIQYF
TRBV3-1	TRBJ2-7	CASSRHTSGGSYEQYF
TRBV29-1	TRBJ2-1	CSVGTDQIYF
TRBV5-4	TRBJ2-7	CDSSPGPSGRAEEQYF
TRBV20-1	TRBJ1-5	CSARPGRLDQPQHF
TRBV29-1	TRBJ2-5	CSVEGGDRGYQETQYF
TRBV14	TRBJ2-5	CASSQPGRFGPKETQYF
TRBV5-6	TRBJ2-1	CASSHRTGTYNEQFF
TRBV25-1	TRBJ2-7	CASSESPTYEQYF
TRBV7-9	TRBJ2-1	CASRSDSGVEQFF
TRBV29-1	TRBJ2-1	CSAGTSGIGGNEQFF